Sequencing of this T cell receptor (beta chain) was carried out in a study of shared clonotypes between healthy human individuals. In the study overall: The donors, a couple of women and a few men, were aged 18 to 49. Whole-study results and caveats: Clonotype sharing among donors was expected to depend on sequencing depth. Blood was the only sampled material, and tissue repertoires likely differ.

Worth noting for this clone: Its cognate antigen is unknown.

The germline V gene encodes CDR1 SGDLS and CDR2 YYNGEE. The CDR3 runs to 10 residues. Trimming cost V 4 bases and J 5 bases, with 4 bases left between them. Original data processing: ImmunoSEQ gave junction-only sequences without quality scores, so filtering differed. The assay was immunoSEQ multiplex PCR, and TCRdb's table has in-frame clones only and misses some. That table supplies the V and J calls and clone size; D and trimming were determined from the DNA. Among some 650,000 clones listed, roughly 97% were seen once. The chain couples TRBV9 to TRBJ2-7; D ambiguous. The clonotype was recovered from a woman between 25 and 40 years old in good health. The sample comprised naive CD4+ T cells sorted from blood. Subset here: CD45RA+ positively selected. Here the CDR3 reads CASSPHEQYF. The CDR3 region has the DNA TGTGCCAGCAGCCCACACGAGCAGTACTTC.